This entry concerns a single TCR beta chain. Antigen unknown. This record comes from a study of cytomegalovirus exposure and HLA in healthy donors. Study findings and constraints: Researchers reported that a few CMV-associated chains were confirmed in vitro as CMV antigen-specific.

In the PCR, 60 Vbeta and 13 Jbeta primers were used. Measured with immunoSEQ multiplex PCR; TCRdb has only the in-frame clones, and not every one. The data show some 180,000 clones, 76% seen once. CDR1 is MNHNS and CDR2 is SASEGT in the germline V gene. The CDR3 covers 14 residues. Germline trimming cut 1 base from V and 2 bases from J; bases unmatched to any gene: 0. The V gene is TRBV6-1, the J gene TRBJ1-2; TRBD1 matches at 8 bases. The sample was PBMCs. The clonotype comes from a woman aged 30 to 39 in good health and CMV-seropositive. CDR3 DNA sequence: TGTGCCAGCAGTGAAGGGACAGGGAACTATGGCTACACCTTC. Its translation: CASSEGTGNYGYTF.